Sequencing of this T cell receptor (beta chain) was carried out in a study of human T cells and chemical hapten exposure. Study details: The variation in per-sample TCR yields arose mainly from small differences in pooled library volumes.

General study points: No shift was seen in TCRs above 1 in 1000 frequency with DPC sensitization.

This clonotype was detected only a few times. Its matching antigen is unknown. Time point here: patch test 1, 2 weeks after DPC sensitization. Treatment given: therapeutic diphenylcyclopropenone sensitization with weekly scalp DPC. Patches went on only after blood had been drawn each time. One entry per CDR3 protein results from TCRdb running MiXCR on the RACE reads. The table has about 120,000 distinct CDR3 sequences, 9.5% to 13% seen once. V lost 5 bases, J lost 3 bases, and 8 bases stayed unmatched. The CDR3 extends over 16 amino acids. The sample was whole blood, taken in connection with sensitization to the hapten diphenylcyclopropenone (DPC). This receptor was identified in a woman aged 45-60 years with alopecia areata. Some clones in this sample may be carry-over from other donors' samples. The V gene is TRBV12-3 or TRBV12-4, the J gene TRBJ1-5, with TRBD1 identical over 9 bases. CDR3 bases: TGTGCCAGCAGTCCGGGACAGGGACAATACAATCAGCCCCAGCATTTT. The encoded protein is CASSPGQGQYNQPQHF.